Listed here are 4 T cell receptor beta chains from one sample, sequenced in a study of early T cells in non-severe SARS-CoV-2 infection. A single record per CDR3 protein comes from TCRdb applying MiXCR to the 5' RACE reads. The table has 56,000 or so distinct CDR3 sequences, 8% to 10% seen once; the top ten hold around 4.2%. The sequencing input was whole blood. All receptors derive from an adult who was a healthcare worker with PCR-confirmed SARS-CoV-2 infection or an uninfected control (not recorded which).

This clonotype has ten or more counts. The J gene is TRBJ1-1, the V gene TRBV12-5; no clear D gene. Germline V gene lookup returns CDR1 LGHNT and CDR2 FRNRAP. Trimming left V 0 bases short and J 1 base short, with 12 bases between. The CDR3 covers 16 residues. CDR3: CASGLVLGSSNTEAFF. Here the CDR3 DNA reads TGTGCTAGTGGTTTGGTACTGGGCAGCTCGAACACTGAAGCTTTCTTT.

The chain uses TRBV12-3 or TRBV12-4 and TRBJ2-7; 9 bases agree with TRBD1. The CDR3 extends over 15 amino acids. The trim removed 5 bases at V and 6 bases at J, leaving 11 bases unmatched. The CDR3 spells CASSTPGQGRSEQYF. In DNA, the CDR3 is TGTGCCAGCAGTACCCCAGGACAGGGGAGAAGCGAGCAGTACTTC.

This clonotype came up once. This chain connects TRBV5-1 to TRBJ2-7; 7 bases agree with TRBD1. V was clipped by 1 base and J by 2 bases; unmatched bases: 3. This CDR3 contains 14 residues. Germline loops: CDR1 SGHRS, CDR2 YFSETQ. The DNA for the CDR3 is TGCGCCAGCAGCTTGTACAGGGGAGCCTACGAGCAGTACTTC. It codes for CASSLYRGAYEQYF.

The sample holds many counts of this clonotype. This rearrangement joins TRBV6-2 or TRBV6-3 to TRBJ2-7, with D unresolved. Germline CDR1 is MNHEY and CDR2 is SVGEGT. The V end lost 2 bases, the J end lost 0 bases, and 8 bases lay between the germline ends. This CDR3 spans 14 amino acids. The CDR3 here is CASSYDTSSYEQYF. The CDR3 nucleotides read TGTGCCAGCAGTTACGACACGAGCTCCTACGAGCAGTACTTC.